The 30 T cell receptor beta chains listed next were all sequenced from one sample in a study of cytomegalovirus exposure and HLA in healthy donors. This PCR relied on a set of 60 Vbeta primers and 13 Jbeta primers. TCRdb keeps only in-frame clones here, not all; method: immunoSEQ multiplex PCR. Altogether approximately 200,000 clones are present, less than 85% being singletons, with the ten largest covering roughly 1.5%. The sequenced sample was PBMCs. The receptors shown here come from a girl aged 5-17 years in good health and CMV-seropositive.

The chain has TRBV29-1 and TRBJ2-7; perhaps TRBD2 as D (8 bases). CDR3 size: 17 residues. V was cut by 7 bases and J by 6 bases, with 31 bases left in between. CDR1 is SQVTM and CDR2 is ANQGSEA in the germline V gene. CDR3 DNA: TGCAGCGCCGCGGGGGGTGTGGGTGCAAGGGGGCGCTTCGAGCAGTACTTC. Amino acid sequence: CSAAGGVGARGRFEQYF.

V gene TRBV6-1 combines with J gene TRBJ1-1; D is perhaps TRBD1 (6 bases). Trimming left V 6 bases short and J 4 bases short, with 9 bases between. The CDR3 spans 12 residues. Germline V gene data show CDR1 as MNHNS and CDR2 as SASEGT. The CDR3 DNA is TGTGCCAGCAGACAGGACAGCACTGAAGCTTTCTTT. Translation gives CASRQDSTEAFF.

The chain employs TRBV1 and TRBJ2-3; the table assigns TRBD1, which was not confirmed against the DNA. TRBV1 is labeled a pseudogene. The length of the CDR3 is 16 residues. The CDR3 DNA follows: TGCACCAGCAGCCTAACCGGCAGGGGGGTCACAGATACGCAGTATTTT. Its protein is CTSSLTGRGVTDTQYF.

This clone was recorded many times. J is TRBJ1-2 and V is TRBV7-2; TRBD1 matches 11 bases. Germline V gene lookup returns CDR1 SGHTA and CDR2 FQGNSA. The length of the CDR3 is 16 residues. Trimming at V came to 4 bases and at J to 6 bases, leaving 10 bases not matched to a gene. The CDR3 DNA reads as TGTGCCAGCAGCTCATCGCCTCGGGGACAGGGGGATGGCTACACCTTC. This codes for CASSSSPRGQGDGYTF.

In this sample, this clone turned up a few times. The chain combines TRBV25-1 with TRBJ2-3, with TRBD2 matching over 7 bases. CDR1 and CDR2 (germline): MGHDK, SYGVNS. J was trimmed by 3 bases and V by 6 bases; bases with no gene match: 6. The CDR3 spans 14 residues. The CDR3 DNA reads TGTGCCAGCAGCCCGAGCGGGACGACAGATACGCAGTATTTT. It is translated as CASSPSGTTDTQYF.

The table lists this clone with a count of one. This rearrangement joins TRBV6-5 to TRBJ2-7; D ambiguous. Germline V gene data show CDR1 as MNHEY and CDR2 as SVGAGI. The ends were cut back, 5 bases at V and 5 bases at J, with 13 bases in the middle. CDR3 length equals 13 residues. The CDR3 region is CASSEAPRNEQYF. The CDR3 DNA reads as TGTGCCAGCAGTGAAGCGCCGAGAAACGAGCAGTACTTC.

The genes are TRBV27 and TRBJ2-1; TRBD2 matches at 11 bases. Germline trimming cut 8 bases from V and 4 bases from J; bases unmatched to any gene: 4. Germline V lookup: CDR1 MNHEY, CDR2 SMNVEV (reference sequence). This CDR3 region has 14 residues. The CDR3: CASSTSGSYNEQFF. The DNA for the CDR3 is TGTGCCAGCTCAACTAGCGGGAGTTACAATGAGCAGTTCTTC.

As for this clone: Other DNA sequences of this sample code for an identical CDR3. The chain couples TRBV10-1 to TRBJ2-1; D may be TRBD2 (7 bases). Per the germline V gene, CDR1 is WNHNN and CDR2 is SYGVQD (reference sequence). V lost 4 bases and J lost 4, with 14 bases in between. The CDR3 contains 15 residues. CDR3 sequence (DNA): TGCGCCAGCAGTGTTGGGGGGGGCCCTTACAATGAGCAGTTCTTC. This codes for CASSVGGGPYNEQFF.

V is TRBV7-2 and J is TRBJ2-5, with D maybe TRBD1 (6 bases). The CDR3 is 14 amino acids. From germline, CDR1 is SGHTA and CDR2 FQGNSA. The V gene lost 8 bases and the J gene lost 7 bases, with 20 bases spanning the gap. DNA of the CDR3: TGTGCCAGCCGTACAGGGTCTGGGATGGTGACCCAGTACTTC. This gives the protein CASRTGSGMVTQYF. Full variable domain (outside the CDR3, taken from reference TRBV7-2 and TRBJ2-5): GAGVSQSPSNKVTEKGKDVELRCDPISGHTALYWYRQSLGQGLEFLIYFQGNSAPDKSGLPSDRFSAERTGGSVSTLTIQRTQQEDSAVYLCASRTGSGMVTQYFGPGTRLLVL.

The gene calls are TRBV27 and TRBJ2-2; tentatively, D is TRBD1 (6 bases). Germline lookup yields CDR1 MNHEY and CDR2 SMNVEV (reference sequence). The CDR3 sequence is 16 residues long. V lost 2 bases, J lost 0 bases, and 10 bases lay in between. As DNA, the CDR3 is TGTGCCAGCAGTTTAACAGGGTTTGCGAACACCGGGGAGCTGTTTTTT. This gives the protein CASSLTGFANTGELFF.

This chain links TRBV7-2 with TRBJ1-1, with a tentative D call TRBD1 (5 bases). Germline assignment: CDR1 SGHTA and CDR2 FQGNSA. V was trimmed by 3 bases and J by 10 bases, leaving 18 bases between them. This CDR3 has 14 amino acids. The chain's CDR3 is CASSLGMSGGGAFF. CDR3 bases: TGTGCCAGCAGCTTGGGGATGTCGGGGGGGGGAGCTTTCTTT.

The chain employs TRBV11-2 and TRBJ2-1, with TRBD2 identical over 10 bases. V lost 3 bases to trimming and J lost 5 bases; unmatched junction nucleotides: 10. The CDR3 loop spans 17 amino acids. CDR1 and CDR2 (germline): SGHAT, FQNNGV. The CDR3 loop reads CASSLPASGGLDNEQFF. DNA of the CDR3: TGTGCCAGCAGCTTGCCGGCTAGCGGGGGATTAGACAATGAGCAGTTCTTC.

The chain couples TRBV29-1 to TRBJ1-2; a possible D gene is TRBD1 (6 bases). The CDR3 consists of 13 residues. From germline, CDR1 is SQVTM and CDR2 ANQGSEA. V lost 7 bases, J lost 8 bases, and 20 bases lay in between. CDR3 sequence reads: CSAFGDKLIGYTF. CDR3 coding DNA: TGCAGCGCGTTTGGGGACAAACTTATCGGCTACACCTTC.

The rearrangement joins TRBV7-6 to TRBJ2-5, with 7 bases that match TRBD2. Germline V CDR1 and CDR2: SGHVS, FNYEAQ. The CDR3 runs to 17 residues. V shed 4 bases, J shed 2 bases, and the junction held 13 bases outside the gene matches. CDR3 DNA: TGTGCCAGCAGCTCCCAGCCTTTGCCAGCGGGGCAAGAGACCCAGTACTTC. Translating gives CASSSQPLPAGQETQYF.

For the CDR3, the DNA is TGTGCCAGCTCACCATGGCAGGGAGGGTACAATCAGCCCCAGCATTTT. It is translated as CASSPWQGGYNQPQHF. The chain recombines TRBV18 with TRBJ1-5; a possible D gene is TRBD1 (5 bases). V was trimmed by 2 bases and J by 3 bases, leaving 14 bases between them. There are 16 residues in the CDR3. Germline CDR1 reads KGHSH; CDR2 reads LQKENI. The full variable domain, rest sourced from reference TRBV18 and TRBJ1-5, is NAGVMQNPRHLVRRRGQEARLRCSPMKGHSHVYWYRQLPEEGLKFMVYLQKENIIDESGMPKERFSAEFPKEGPSILRIQQVVRGDSAAYFCASSPWQGGYNQPQHFGDGTRLSIL.

The chain employs TRBV9 and TRBJ1-4; D gene ambiguous. Germline V lookup: CDR1 SGDLS, CDR2 YYNGEE. V was pared by 3 bases and J by 0 bases, with 15 bases between. This CDR3 comprises 17 residues. The CDR3 protein is CASSASVGDTTNEKLFF. Here the CDR3 DNA reads TGTGCCAGCAGCGCGTCCGTAGGAGATACAACTAATGAAAAACTGTTTTTT.

A few counts support this clone. The gene calls are TRBV4-3 and TRBJ2-7, with 10 bases that match TRBD1. CDR1 and CDR2 (germline): LGHNA, YSLEER. The CDR3 is made up of 16 amino acids. Trimming cost V 0 bases and J 5 bases; bases outside gene matches: 7. CDR3 sequence: CASSQDSGQGFDEQYF. In DNA, the CDR3 is TGCGCCAGCAGCCAAGATTCGGGACAGGGGTTCGACGAGCAGTACTTC.

This clone was seen a few times. The chain carries TRBV6-5 and TRBJ2-6; tentative D call: TRBD1 (6 bases). V was clipped by 8 bases and J by 2 bases, with 13 bases between them. This CDR3 is 15 amino acids long. Germline CDR1 reads MNHEY; CDR2 reads SVGAGI. CDR3 sequence: CASCQGTTGANVLTF. The DNA of the CDR3 is TGTGCCAGCTGCCAGGGGACCACTGGGGCCAACGTCCTGACTTTC.

The chain has TRBV5-1 and TRBJ1-2; D possibly corresponds to TRBD1 (5 bases). This CDR3 comprises 12 residues. V shed 0 bases and J shed 6 bases, with 6 bases lying between them. The germline gives CDR1 SGHRS, CDR2 YFSETQ. CDR3 loop: CASSLVGDGYTF. In nucleotides, the CDR3 is TGCGCCAGCAGCTTGGTAGGGGATGGCTACACCTTC.

The chain combines TRBV6-5 with TRBJ2-2, with D tentatively TRBD2 (7 bases). Germline-derived CDR1 and CDR2 are MNHEY and SVGAGI. This CDR3 is built from 15 residues. Between the trimmed V and J ends, which lost 7 bases and 8 bases, there was a span of 20 bases. The CDR3 loop reads CASKGEGGLWGELFF. In nucleotides, the CDR3 is TGTGCCAGCAAGGGCGAGGGGGGGCTTTGGGGGGAGCTGTTTTTT.

The gene calls are TRBV5-3 and TRBJ2-1; a weak D match, TRBD2 (6 bases). TRBV5-3 is known as an ORF, though its function is uncertain. Trimming took 0 bases from V and 8 from J, leaving 24 bases between them. The CDR3 has 18 residues. The CDR3 sequence is CARSLVYPWGDPGDEQFF. The CDR3 DNA reads TGTGCCAGAAGCTTGGTGTACCCCTGGGGGGATCCTGGCGATGAGCAGTTCTTC.

The chain uses TRBV7-8 and TRBJ2-3, with 10 positions matching TRBD1. The CDR3 consists of 16 residues. V lost 1 base and J lost 1; bases outside the gene matches: 2. The germline CDR1 and CDR2 sequences are SGHVS and FQNEAQ. The CDR3 loop reads CASSLGTGGGTDTQYF. The CDR3 DNA is TGTGCCAGCAGCTTAGGGACAGGGGGGGGCACAGATACGCAGTATTTT. Together with reference TRBV7-8 and TRBJ2-3, the CDR3 gives the full variable domain: GAGVSQSPRYKVAKRGQDVALRCDPISGHVSLFWYQQALGQGPEFLTYFQNEAQLDKSGLPSDRFFAERPEGSVSTLKIQRTQQEDSAVYLCASSLGTGGGTDTQYFGPGTRLTVL.

The gene calls are TRBV10-3 and TRBJ1-2, with D possibly being TRBD1 (6 bases). This CDR3 is built from 13 residues. Trimming removed 6 bases from V and 4 bases from J, with 12 bases in between. Germline values: CDR1 ENHRY, CDR2 SYGVKD. CDR3 coding DNA: TGTGCCATCAGCCCCGGACAGACCTATGGCTACACCTTC. Its protein product is CAISPGQTYGYTF.

The chain carries TRBV2 and TRBJ1-1; TRBD1 matches 7 bases. After removal of 6 bases from V and 5 bases from J, the junction contained 9 bases not matched to a gene. CDR1 and CDR2 from the germline V gene are SNHLY and FYNNEI. The CDR3 length is 14 residues. CDR3 residues: CASRLIQGITEAFF. CDR3 in DNA: TGTGCCAGCAGGCTCATACAGGGGATAACTGAAGCTTTCTTT.

The CDR3 bases are TGTGCCAGCAGCCTCCTTGGGTTTAGGGGCACCGGGGAGCTGTTTTTT. Its translation is CASSLLGFRGTGELFF. The chain combines TRBV14 with TRBJ2-2; D is perhaps TRBD1 (5 bases). The CDR3 runs to 16 residues. Per the germline V gene, CDR1 is SGHDN and CDR2 is FVKESK. The V and J ends lost 4 bases and 4 bases respectively, with 16 bases between them.

This clone has only a few counts. V and J are TRBV2 and TRBJ2-1; 9 bases map to TRBD1. J lost 6 bases, V lost 5 bases, and 8 bases had no gene match. Germline lookup yields CDR1 SNHLY and CDR2 FYNNEI. The length of the CDR3 is 15 residues. DNA for the CDR3: TGTGCCAGCAGTTTGGACAGGGGCTCATCCAATGAGCAGTTCTTC. As protein: CASSLDRGSSNEQFF.

The chain couples TRBV30 to TRBJ1-3; D is perhaps TRBD1 (5 bases). Germline CDR1 GTSNPN, CDR2 SVGIG (reference sequence). This CDR3 is 14 amino acids long. V shed 5 bases and J shed 4 bases, with 15 bases lying between them. The CDR3 sequence is CAWGAQGGGNTIYF. The DNA for the CDR3 is TGTGCCTGGGGGGCGCAGGGCGGAGGAAACACCATATATTTT.

The rearrangement joins TRBV6-1 to TRBJ2-1; D is perhaps TRBD2 (7 bases). The ends were cut back, 6 bases at V and 3 bases at J, with 12 bases in the middle. This CDR3 is built from 14 residues. CDR1 and CDR2 from the germline V gene are MNHNS and SASEGT. The DNA of the CDR3 is TGTGCCAGCAGAAGCGGGACACTCTACAATGAGCAGTTCTTC. This gives the protein CASRSGTLYNEQFF.

The V call is TRBV4-3, the J call TRBJ2-1; TRBD2 matches at 7 bases. The CDR3 extends over 16 amino acids. Germline CDR1 is LGHNA and CDR2 is YSLEER. V trimming: 0 bases; J trimming: 4 bases; junction bases outside the gene matches: 6. The CDR3 sequence is CASSQDGAGPYNEQFF. CDR3 in DNA: TGCGCCAGCAGCCAAGATGGAGCGGGACCGTACAATGAGCAGTTCTTC.

There are a few counts of this clone. The chain recombines TRBV19 with TRBJ2-3; 11 bases line up with TRBD2. The CDR3 contains 16 residues. V shed 6 bases, J shed 3 bases, and the junction held 8 bases outside the gene matches. Looked up from germline, CDR1 is LNHDA and CDR2 is SQIVND (reference sequence). The CDR3 region is CASRPISGGATDTQYF. The CDR3, as DNA: TGTGCCAGTAGACCTATTAGCGGGGGGGCTACAGATACGCAGTATTTT.